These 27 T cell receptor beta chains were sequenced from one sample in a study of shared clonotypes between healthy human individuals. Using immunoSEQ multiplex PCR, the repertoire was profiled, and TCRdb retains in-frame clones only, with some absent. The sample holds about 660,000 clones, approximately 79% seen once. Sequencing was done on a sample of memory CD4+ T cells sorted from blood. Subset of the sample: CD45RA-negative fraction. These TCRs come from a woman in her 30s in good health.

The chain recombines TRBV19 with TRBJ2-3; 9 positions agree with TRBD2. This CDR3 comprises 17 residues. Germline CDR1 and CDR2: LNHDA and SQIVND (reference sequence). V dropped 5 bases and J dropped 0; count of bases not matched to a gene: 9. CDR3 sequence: CASSSIAGVTSTDTQYF. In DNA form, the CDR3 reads TGTGCCAGTAGTTCCATAGCGGGAGTAACTAGCACAGATACGCAGTATTTT.

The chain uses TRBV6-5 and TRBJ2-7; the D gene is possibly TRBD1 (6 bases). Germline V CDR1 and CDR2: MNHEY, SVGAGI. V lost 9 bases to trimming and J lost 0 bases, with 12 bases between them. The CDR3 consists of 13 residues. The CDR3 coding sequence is TGTGCCAGTATAGGGGGAAACTCCTACGAGCAGTACTTC. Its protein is CASIGGNSYEQYF.

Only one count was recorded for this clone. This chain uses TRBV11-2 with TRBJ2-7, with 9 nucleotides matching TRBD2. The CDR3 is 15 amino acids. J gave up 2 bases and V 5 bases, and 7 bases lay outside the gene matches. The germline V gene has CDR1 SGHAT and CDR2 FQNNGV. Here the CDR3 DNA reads TGTGCCAGCAGCCTCGGACTAGCGAGAGCCTACGAGCAGTACTTC. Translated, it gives CASSLGLARAYEQYF.

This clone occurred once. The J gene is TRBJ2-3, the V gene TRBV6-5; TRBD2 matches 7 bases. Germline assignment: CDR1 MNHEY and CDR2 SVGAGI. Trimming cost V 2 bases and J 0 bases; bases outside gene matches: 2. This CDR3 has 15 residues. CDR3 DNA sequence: TGTGCCAGCAGTTACGGGAGGGCCAGCACAGATACGCAGTATTTT. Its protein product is CASSYGRASTDTQYF.

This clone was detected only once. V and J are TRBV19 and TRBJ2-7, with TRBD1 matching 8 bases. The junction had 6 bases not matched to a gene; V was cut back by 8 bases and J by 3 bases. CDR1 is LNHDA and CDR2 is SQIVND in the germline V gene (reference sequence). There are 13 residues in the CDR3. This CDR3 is CASLGQAGYEQYF. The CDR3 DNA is TGTGCCAGTTTGGGACAGGCAGGCTACGAGCAGTACTTC.

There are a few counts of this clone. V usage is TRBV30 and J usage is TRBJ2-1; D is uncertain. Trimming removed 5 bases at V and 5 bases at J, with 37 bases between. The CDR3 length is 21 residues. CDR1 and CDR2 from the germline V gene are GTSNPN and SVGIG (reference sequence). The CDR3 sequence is CAWEPLTQAKRPYTFDNEQFF. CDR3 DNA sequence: TGTGCCTGGGAACCTTTGACCCAGGCCAAACGACCATACACCTTCGACAATGAGCAGTTCTTC.

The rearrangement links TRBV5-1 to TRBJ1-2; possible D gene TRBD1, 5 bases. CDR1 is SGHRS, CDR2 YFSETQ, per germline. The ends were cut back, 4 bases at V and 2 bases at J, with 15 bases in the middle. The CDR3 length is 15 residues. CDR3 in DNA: TGCGCCAGCAGCCCGCAGGGAAGCTCCAACTATGGCTACACCTTC. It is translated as CASSPQGSSNYGYTF.

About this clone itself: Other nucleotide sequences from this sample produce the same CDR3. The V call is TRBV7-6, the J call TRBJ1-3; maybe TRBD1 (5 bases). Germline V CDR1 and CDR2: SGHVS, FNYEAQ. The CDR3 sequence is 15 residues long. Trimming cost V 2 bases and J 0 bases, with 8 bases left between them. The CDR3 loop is CASSLTGGSGNTIYF. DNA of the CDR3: TGTGCCAGCAGCTTAACCGGGGGCTCTGGAAACACCATATATTTT.

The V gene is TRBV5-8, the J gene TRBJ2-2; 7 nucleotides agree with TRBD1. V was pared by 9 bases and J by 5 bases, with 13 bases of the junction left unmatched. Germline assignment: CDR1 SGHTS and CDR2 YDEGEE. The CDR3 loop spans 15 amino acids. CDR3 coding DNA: TGTGCCACAAAAATAGGTGACAGGGAGACCGGGGAGCTGTTTTTT. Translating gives CATKIGDRETGELFF.

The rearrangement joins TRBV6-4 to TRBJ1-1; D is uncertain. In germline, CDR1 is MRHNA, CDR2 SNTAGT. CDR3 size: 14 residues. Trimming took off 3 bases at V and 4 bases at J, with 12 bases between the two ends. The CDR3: CASSEKGRGTEAFF. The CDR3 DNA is TGTGCCAGCAGTGAAAAAGGACGCGGCACTGAAGCTTTCTTT.

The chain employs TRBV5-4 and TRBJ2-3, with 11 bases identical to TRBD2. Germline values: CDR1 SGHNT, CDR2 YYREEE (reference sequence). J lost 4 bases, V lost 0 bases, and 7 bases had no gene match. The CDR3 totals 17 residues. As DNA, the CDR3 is TGTGCCAGCAGCTTGGGATTAGCGGGAGGGCGGTCAGATACGCAGTATTTT. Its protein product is CASSLGLAGGRSDTQYF.

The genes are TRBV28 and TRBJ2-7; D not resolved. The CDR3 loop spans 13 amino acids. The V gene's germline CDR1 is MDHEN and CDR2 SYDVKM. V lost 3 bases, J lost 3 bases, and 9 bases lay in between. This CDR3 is CASSLGSRYEQYF. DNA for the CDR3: TGTGCCAGCAGTTTGGGCAGTCGCTACGAGCAGTACTTC. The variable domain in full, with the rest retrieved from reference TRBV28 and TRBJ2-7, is DVKVTQSSRYLVKRTGEKVFLECVQDMDHENMFWYRQDPGLGLRLIYFSYDVKMKEKGDIPEGYSVSREKKERFSLILESASTNQTSMYLCASSLGSRYEQYFGPGTRLTVT.

The CDR3 bases are TGCGCCAGCAGCTTGGGAAACTCTGGGGCCAACGTCCTGACTTTC. It is translated as CASSLGNSGANVLTF. The V call is TRBV5-1, the J call TRBJ2-6, with D hard to call. The germline gives CDR1 SGHRS, CDR2 YFSETQ. The CDR3 is made up of 15 amino acids. Trimming took off 0 bases at V and 0 bases at J, with 4 bases between the two ends.

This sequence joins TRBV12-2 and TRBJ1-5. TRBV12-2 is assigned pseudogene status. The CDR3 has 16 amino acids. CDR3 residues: CASRLDRLHGNQPQHF. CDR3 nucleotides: TGTGCAAGTCGCTTAGACAGACTCCACGGGAATCAGCCCCAGCATTTT.

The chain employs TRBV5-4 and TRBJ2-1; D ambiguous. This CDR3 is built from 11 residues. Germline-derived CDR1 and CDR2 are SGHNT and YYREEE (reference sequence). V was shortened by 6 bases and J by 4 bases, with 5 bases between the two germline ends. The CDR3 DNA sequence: TGTGCCAGCACCCTGTACAATGAGCAGTTCTTC. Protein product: CASTLYNEQFF.

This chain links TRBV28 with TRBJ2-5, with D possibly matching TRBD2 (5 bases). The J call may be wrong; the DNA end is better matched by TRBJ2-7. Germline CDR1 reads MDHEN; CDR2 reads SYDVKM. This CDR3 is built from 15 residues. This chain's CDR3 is CASRSRGFPVYEQYF. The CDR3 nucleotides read TGTGCCAGCAGGTCTCGAGGGTTTCCCGTCTACGAGCAGTACTTC.

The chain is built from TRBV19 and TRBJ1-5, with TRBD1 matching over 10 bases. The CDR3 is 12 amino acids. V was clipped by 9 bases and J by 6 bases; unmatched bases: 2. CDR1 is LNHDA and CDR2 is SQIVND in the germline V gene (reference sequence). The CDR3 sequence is CASRTGGQPQHF. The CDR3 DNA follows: TGTGCCAGCCGGACAGGGGGTCAGCCCCAGCATTTT.

CDR3 bases: TGTGCCAGCAGCTTGACAGGGGGCAAGATGCCCCAGCATTTT. Translated, it gives CASSLTGGKMPQHF. The rearrangement uses TRBV7-9 and TRBJ1-5, with 10 bases lining up with TRBD1. J lost 9 bases, V lost 3 bases, and 5 bases had no gene match. The CDR3 contains 14 residues. Germline V gene data show CDR1 as SEHNR and CDR2 as FQNEAQ (reference sequence). Combining the CDR3 with reference TRBV7-9 and TRBJ1-5 gives the whole variable domain DTGVSQNPRHKITKRGQNVTFRCDPISEHNRLYWYRQTLGQGPEFLTYFQNEAQLEKSRLLSDRFSAERPKGSFSTLEIQRTEQGDSAMYLCASSLTGGKMPQHFGDGTRLSIL.

CDR3 bases: TGTGCCAGCAGCCGAGGAGATACGCAGTATTTT. Translated, it gives CASSRGDTQYF. The chain is built from TRBV4-2 and TRBJ2-3; D remains ambiguous. CDR1 LGHNA and CDR2 YNFKEQ come from the germline V gene. Trimming shortened V by 4 bases and J by 5 bases, and 4 bases separated the two germline ends. CDR3 length: 11 amino acids.

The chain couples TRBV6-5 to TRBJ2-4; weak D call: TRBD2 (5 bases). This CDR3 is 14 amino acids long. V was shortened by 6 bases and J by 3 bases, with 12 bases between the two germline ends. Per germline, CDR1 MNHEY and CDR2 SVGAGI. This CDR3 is CASRADRDKNIQYF. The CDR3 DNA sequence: TGTGCCAGCAGGGCCGATCGGGACAAAAACATTCAGTACTTC.

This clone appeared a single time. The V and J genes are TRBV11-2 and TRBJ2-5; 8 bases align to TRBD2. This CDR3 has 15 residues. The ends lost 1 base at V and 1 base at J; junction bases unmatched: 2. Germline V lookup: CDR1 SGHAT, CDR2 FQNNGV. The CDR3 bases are TGTGCCAGCAGCTTAGGGAGCGGGAGCCAAGAGACCCAGTACTTC. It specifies CASSLGSGSQETQYF.

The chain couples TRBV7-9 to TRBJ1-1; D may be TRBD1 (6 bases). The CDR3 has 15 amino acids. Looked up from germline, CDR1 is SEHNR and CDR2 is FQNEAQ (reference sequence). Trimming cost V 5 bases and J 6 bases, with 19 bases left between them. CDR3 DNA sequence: TGTGCCAGCAGCCTCAAACCAGGGGTGTTCGCTGAAGCTTTCTTT. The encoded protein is CASSLKPGVFAEAFF.

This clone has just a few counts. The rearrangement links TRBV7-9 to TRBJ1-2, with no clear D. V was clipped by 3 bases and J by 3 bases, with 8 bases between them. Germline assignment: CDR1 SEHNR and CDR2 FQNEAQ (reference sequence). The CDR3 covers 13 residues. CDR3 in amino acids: CASSFGGDYGYTF. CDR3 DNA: TGTGCCAGCAGCTTTGGTGGCGACTATGGCTACACCTTC.

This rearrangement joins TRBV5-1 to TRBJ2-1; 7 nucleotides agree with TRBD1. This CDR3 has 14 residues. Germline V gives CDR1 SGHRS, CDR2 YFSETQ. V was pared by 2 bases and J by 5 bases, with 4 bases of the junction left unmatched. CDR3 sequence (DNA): TGCGCCAGCAGCTTACAACAGGGGAACAATGAGCAGTTCTTC. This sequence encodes CASSLQQGNNEQFF. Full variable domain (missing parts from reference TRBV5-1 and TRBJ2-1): KAGVTQTPRYLIKTRGQQVTLSCSPISGHRSVSWYQQTPGQGLQFLFEYFSETQRNKGNFPGRFSGRQFSNSRSEMNVSTLELGDSALYLCASSLQQGNNEQFFGPGTRLTVL.

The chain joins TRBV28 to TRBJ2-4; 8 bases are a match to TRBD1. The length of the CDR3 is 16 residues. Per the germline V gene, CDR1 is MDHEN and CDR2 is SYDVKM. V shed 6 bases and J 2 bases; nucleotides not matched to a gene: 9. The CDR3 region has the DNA TGTGCCAGCAGGGTGACAGGGGTGAGTTCCAAAAACATTCAGTACTTC. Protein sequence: CASRVTGVSSKNIQYF.

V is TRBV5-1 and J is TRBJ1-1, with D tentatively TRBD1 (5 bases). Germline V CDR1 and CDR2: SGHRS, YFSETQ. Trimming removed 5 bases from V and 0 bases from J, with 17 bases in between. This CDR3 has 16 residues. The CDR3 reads CASSSPGGVLNTEAFF. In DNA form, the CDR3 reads TGCGCCAGCAGTTCCCCGGGGGGGGTCTTGAACACTGAAGCTTTCTTT.

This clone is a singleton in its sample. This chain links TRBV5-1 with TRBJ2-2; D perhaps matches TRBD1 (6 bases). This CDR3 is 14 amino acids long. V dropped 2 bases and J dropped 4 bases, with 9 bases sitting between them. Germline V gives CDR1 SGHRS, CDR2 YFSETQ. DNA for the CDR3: TGCGCCAGCAGCTTAGGACAGCCCACCGGGGAGCTGTTTTTT. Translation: CASSLGQPTGELFF.